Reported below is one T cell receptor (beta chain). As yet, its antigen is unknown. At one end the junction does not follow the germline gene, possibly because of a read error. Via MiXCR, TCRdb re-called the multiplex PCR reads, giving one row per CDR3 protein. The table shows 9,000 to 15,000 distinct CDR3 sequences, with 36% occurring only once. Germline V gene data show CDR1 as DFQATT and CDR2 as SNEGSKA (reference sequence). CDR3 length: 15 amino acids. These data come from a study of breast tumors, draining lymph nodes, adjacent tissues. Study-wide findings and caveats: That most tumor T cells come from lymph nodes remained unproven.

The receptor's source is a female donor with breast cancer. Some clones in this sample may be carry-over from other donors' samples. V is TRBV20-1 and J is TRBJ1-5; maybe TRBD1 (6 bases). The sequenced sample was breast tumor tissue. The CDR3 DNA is TGCAGTGCTCTAAAGTCAGGGGTTGGCAATCGGCCCCAGCGTTTT. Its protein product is CSALKSGVGNRPQRF.